This T cell receptor beta chain came from a study of T cells after yellow fever vaccination. Between the trimmed V and J ends, which lost 4 bases and 6 bases, there was a span of 23 bases. The germline gives CDR1 LGHNA, CDR2 YSLEER. This CDR3 has 17 amino acids. Turning to this clonotype: Its target is unknown.

TCRdb re-analysed the 5' RACE reads in MiXCR, keeping a single row per CDR3 protein. Of under 350,000 distinct CDR3 sequences listed, roughly 4.3% are singletons. Findings and caveats of the study: Abundant bulk-derived clonotypes could contaminate FACS-sorted repertoires. Peak timing came faster in the weaker secondary response, day 5 versus 15.

Sequenced material: PBMCs, taken 5 days after the yellow fever booster vaccination. The receptor comes from a man in his late teens or twenties who received the YFV17D yellow fever vaccine. The chain recombines TRBV4-3 with TRBJ2-3; D possibly corresponds to TRBD2 (6 bases). CDR3: CASSRQATGVGRDTQYF. In DNA, the CDR3 is TGCGCCAGCAGCCGCCAGGCGACGGGGGTCGGCAGGGATACGCAGTATTTT.